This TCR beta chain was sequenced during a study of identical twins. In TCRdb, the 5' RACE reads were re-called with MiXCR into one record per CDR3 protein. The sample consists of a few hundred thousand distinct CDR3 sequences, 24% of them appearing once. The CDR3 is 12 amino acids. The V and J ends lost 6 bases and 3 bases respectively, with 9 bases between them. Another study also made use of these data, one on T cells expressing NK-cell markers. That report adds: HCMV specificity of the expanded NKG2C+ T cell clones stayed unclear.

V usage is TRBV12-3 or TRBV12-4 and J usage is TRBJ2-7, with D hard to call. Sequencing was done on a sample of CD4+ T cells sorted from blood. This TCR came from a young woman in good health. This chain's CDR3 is CASRTLNYEQYF. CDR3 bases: TGTGCCAGCAGAACCCTCAACTACGAGCAGTACTTC.